This TCR beta chain stems from a study of blood T cells in healthy people across ages. Germline values: CDR1 MNHEY, CDR2 SVGEGT. The CDR3 runs 14 residues. It was with a sample-barcoded 5' primer and a J-beta primer mix that a second PCR of roughly 7 to 12 cycles was run. TCRdb itself ran the 5' RACE reads through MiXCR, one entry per CDR3 protein. This table has under 1,100,000 distinct CDR3 sequences, under 30% appearing once. For this clonotype: At one of its ends the junction is not consistent with the germline gene, which may arise from a read error.

These data also formed part of another study, on T cells of mothers and their children.

The rearrangement uses TRBV6-2 or TRBV6-3 and TRBJ1-5; 8 bases map to TRBD1. The clonotype was recovered from a girl aged 2 to 9 in good health. The material sequenced was blood. CDR3 in amino acids: CASTRQGTTDFLNF. DNA of the CDR3: TGTGCCAGCACCCGACAGGGGACGACGGATTTCTTGAATTTT.